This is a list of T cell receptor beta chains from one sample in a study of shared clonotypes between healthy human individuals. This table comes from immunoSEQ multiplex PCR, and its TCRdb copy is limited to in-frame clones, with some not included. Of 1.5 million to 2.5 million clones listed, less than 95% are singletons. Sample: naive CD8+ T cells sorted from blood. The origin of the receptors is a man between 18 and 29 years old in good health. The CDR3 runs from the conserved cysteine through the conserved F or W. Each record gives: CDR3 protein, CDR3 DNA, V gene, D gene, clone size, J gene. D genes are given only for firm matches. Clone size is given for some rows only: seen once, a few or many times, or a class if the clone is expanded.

CDR3: CASSGDSSTDTQYF
DNA: TGTGCCAGCAGCGGGGACAGCTCCACAGATACGCAGTATTTT
V: TRBV9
D: TRBD1
size: .
J: TRBJ2-3

CDR3: CASSYGGGEYEQYF
DNA: TGTGCCAGCAGTTACGGCGGGGGCGAATACGAGCAGTACTTC
V: TRBV6-6
D: .
size: .
J: TRBJ2-7

CDR3: CASSLGTAANYGYTF
DNA: TGCGCCAGCAGCCTCGGGACAGCGGCTAACTATGGCTACACCTTC
V: TRBV4-1
D: TRBD1
size: .
J: TRBJ1-2

CDR3: CASSLETDRGHGYTF
DNA: TGCGCCAGCAGTTTGGAGACGGACAGGGGCCATGGCTACACCTTC
V: TRBV5-1
D: TRBD1
size: once
J: TRBJ1-2

CDR3: CASSYSGMNTEAFF
DNA: TGTGCCAGTAGCTACAGTGGGATGAACACTGAAGCTTTCTTT
V: TRBV28
D: .
size: .
J: TRBJ1-1

CDR3: CASSPAGHLQETQYF
DNA: TGTGCCAGCAGCCCCGCGGGACACCTACAAGAGACCCAGTACTTC
V: TRBV11-2
D: .
size: .
J: TRBJ2-5

CDR3: CAWRDTSSYEQYF
DNA: TGTGCCTGGAGGGACACCTCCTCCTACGAGCAGTACTTC
V: TRBV30
D: .
size: .
J: TRBJ2-7

CDR3: CASSFAGTYEQYF
DNA: TGTGCCAGCAGCTTTGCAGGGACCTACGAGCAGTACTTC
V: TRBV11-3
D: .
size: .
J: TRBJ2-7

CDR3: CASTPVRDFYNEQYF
DNA: TGTGCCAGCACTCCGGTCCGGGACTTCTATAACGAGCAGTACTTC
V: TRBV6-5
D: .
size: .
J: TRBJ2-7

CDR3: CASSFTGYNQPQHF
DNA: TGTGCCAGCAGCTTCACAGGGTACAATCAGCCCCAGCATTTT
V: TRBV28
D: .
size: few
J: TRBJ1-5

CDR3: CASSEAPDITIEQFF
DNA: TGCGCCAGCAGTGAAGCGCCTGACATTACAATCGAGCAGTTCTTC
V: TRBV10-2
D: .
size: .
J: TRBJ2-1

CDR3: CASSPGTSLVEQYF
DNA: TGTGCCAGCAGCCCTGGGACTAGCCTCGTCGAGCAGTACTTC
V: TRBV11-1
D: TRBD2
size: once
J: TRBJ2-7

CDR3: CAISEPWTSGRAGETQYF
DNA: TGTGCCATCAGTGAGCCTTGGACTAGCGGGAGGGCCGGGGAGACCCAGTACTTC
V: TRBV10-3
D: TRBD2
size: .
J: TRBJ2-5

CDR3: CASSLTGNNSPLHF
DNA: TGTGCCAGCAGTTTGACAGGGAACAATTCACCCCTCCACTTT
V: TRBV28
D: TRBD1
size: .
J: TRBJ1-6

CDR3: CAIRDQQGTNTEAFF
DNA: TGTGCCATCAGAGATCAACAGGGAACAAACACTGAAGCTTTCTTT
V: TRBV10-3
D: .
size: .
J: TRBJ1-1

CDR3: CASSEGNSGTEAFF
DNA: TGTGCCAGCAGCGAAGGGAATTCTGGGACTGAAGCTTTCTTT
V: TRBV7-9
D: .
size: .
J: TRBJ1-1

CDR3: CASSQVGTGFGADTQYF
DNA: TGCGCCAGCAGCCAAGTGGGGACAGGGTTTGGGGCAGATACGCAGTATTTT
V: TRBV4-1
D: TRBD1
size: .
J: TRBJ2-3

CDR3: CASTPLTLAEETQYF
DNA: TGTGCCAGCACCCCCTTGACCCTAGCGGAAGAGACCCAGTACTTC
V: TRBV7-9
D: TRBD2
size: .
J: TRBJ2-5

CDR3: CASSYMLADNEQFF
DNA: TGTGCCAGCAGTTACATGCTAGCGGACAATGAGCAGTTCTTC
V: TRBV6-5
D: TRBD2
size: .
J: TRBJ2-1

CDR3: CASSRQGADGYTF
DNA: TGTGCCAGCAGCAGACAGGGGGCGGATGGCTACACCTTC
V: TRBV6-6
D: TRBD1
size: once
J: TRBJ1-2

CDR3: CASSYRGGVNTEAFF
DNA: TGTGCCAGCAGTTACCGTGGAGGGGTGAACACTGAAGCTTTCTTT
V: TRBV6-5
D: .
size: .
J: TRBJ1-1

CDR3: CAWSVRTGELFF
DNA: TGTGCCTGGAGTGTACGGACCGGGGAGCTGTTTTTT
V: TRBV30
D: .
size: .
J: TRBJ2-2

CDR3: CASTSAMGDRERTEAFF
DNA: TGTGCCAGCACCTCGGCGATGGGCGACAGAGAGCGAACCGAAGCTTTCTTT
V: TRBV21-1
D: .
size: .
J: TRBJ1-1

CDR3: CASSPGRSGYEQYF
DNA: TGTGCCAGTAGTCCGGGACGAAGCGGCTACGAGCAGTACTTC
V: TRBV19
D: .
size: once
J: TRBJ2-7

CDR3: CASSQGYGELFF
DNA: TGCGCCAGCAGCCAAGGATACGGGGAGCTGTTTTTT
V: TRBV4-1
D: .
size: .
J: TRBJ2-2

CDR3: CASSPRGRGSDEQYF
DNA: TGTGCCAGCAGTCCCCGGGGCAGGGGCTCCGACGAGCAGTACTTC
V: TRBV6-5
D: .
size: .
J: TRBJ2-7

CDR3: CASSGRHAGFNEQFF
DNA: TGTGCCAGCAGCGGACGGCACGCTGGATTCAATGAGCAGTTCTTC
V: TRBV6-4
D: .
size: .
J: TRBJ2-1

CDR3: CASSDSGGPTYEQYF
DNA: TGTGCCAGCAGCGATAGCGGGGGACCAACCTACGAGCAGTACTTC
V: TRBV2
D: TRBD2
size: .
J: TRBJ2-7

CDR3: CASSLDTGSEQYF
DNA: TGTGCCAGCAGCTTGGATACAGGGAGCGAGCAGTACTTC
V: TRBV5-6
D: .
size: .
J: TRBJ2-7

CDR3: CASSLTVGGNTQYF
DNA: TGTGCCAGCAGCCTTACGGTGGGGGGGAATACGCAGTATTTT
V: TRBV6-5
D: TRBD2
size: .
J: TRBJ2-3

CDR3: CASSEDRGPPTNEKLFF
DNA: TGCGCCAGCAGTGAGGACAGGGGGCCCCCAACTAATGAAAAACTGTTTTTT
V: TRBV10-1
D: TRBD1
size: .
J: TRBJ1-4

CDR3: CAWALGLGELFF
DNA: TGTGCCTGGGCTTTGGGGTTGGGGGAGCTGTTTTTT
V: TRBV30
D: .
size: .
J: TRBJ2-2

CDR3: CASSSSGTGGIANEKLFF
DNA: TGTGCCAGCAGCTCATCCGGGACAGGGGGCATCGCTAATGAAAAACTGTTTTTT
V: TRBV13
D: TRBD1
size: .
J: TRBJ1-4

CDR3: CASSLASIGQGRTYEQYF
DNA: TGTGCCAGCAGCTTGGCGTCGATCGGACAGGGGAGGACCTACGAGCAGTACTTC
V: TRBV5-4
D: TRBD1
size: .
J: TRBJ2-7

CDR3: CAWSVPGGRNYEQFF
DNA: TGTGCCTGGAGTGTACCGGGGGGGCGGAACTATGAGCAGTTCTTC
V: TRBV30
D: TRBD2
size: once
J: TRBJ2-1

CDR3: CASSFWTSGAYEQYF
DNA: TGTGCCAGCAGCTTTTGGACTAGCGGGGCCTACGAGCAGTACTTC
V: TRBV11-2
D: TRBD2
size: .
J: TRBJ2-7

CDR3: CASSGGLGPEAFF
DNA: TGTGCCAGCAGTGGAGGACTCGGGCCTGAAGCTTTCTTT
V: TRBV25-1
D: .
size: .
J: TRBJ1-1

CDR3: CASSSDRTGIVYGYTF
DNA: TGTGCCAGCAGCTCCGATCGGACAGGGATTGTCTATGGCTACACCTTC
V: TRBV5-4
D: TRBD1
size: once
J: TRBJ1-2

CDR3: CASTPQTDTNEQFF
DNA: TGTGCCAGCACCCCCCAGACAGACACCAATGAGCAGTTCTTC
V: TRBV5-6
D: .
size: once
J: TRBJ2-1

CDR3: CASSTGLEPGHEQFF
DNA: TGTGCCAGCTCAACGGGACTAGAACCTGGGCATGAGCAGTTCTTC
V: TRBV18
D: TRBD2
size: .
J: TRBJ2-1

CDR3: CASSFGFEQFF
DNA: TGTGCCAGCAGTTTTGGATTCGAGCAGTTCTTC
V: TRBV27
D: .
size: .
J: TRBJ2-1

CDR3: CASSEGGAAGGYTF
DNA: TGTGCCAGCAGTGAGGGGGGAGCCGCCGGGGGCTACACCTTC
V: TRBV25-1
D: .
size: .
J: TRBJ1-2

CDR3: CASEWGSGYHIQYF
DNA: TGTGCCAGCGAATGGGGAAGCGGCTATCACATTCAGTACTTC
V: TRBV2
D: .
size: .
J: TRBJ2-4

CDR3: CASSAENYGYTF
DNA: TGTGCCAGCAGTGCCGAGAACTATGGCTACACCTTC
V: TRBV25-1
D: .
size: .
J: TRBJ1-2

CDR3: CASSLSPGTGGNQPQHF
DNA: TGTGCCAGCAGTTTATCCCCCGGGACAGGGGGCAATCAGCCCCAGCATTTT
V: TRBV27
D: TRBD1
size: .
J: TRBJ1-5

CDR3: CASSLLGEQYF
DNA: TGTGCCAGCAGCTTACTGGGCGAGCAGTACTTC
V: TRBV13
D: .
size: .
J: TRBJ2-7

CDR3: CASSHTPPVGETQYF
DNA: TGTGCCAGCAGCCATACCCCCCCGGTGGGAGAGACCCAGTACTTC
V: TRBV11-2
D: .
size: .
J: TRBJ2-5

CDR3: CASSQVGEREQYF
DNA: TGCGCCAGCAGCCAAGTGGGTGAGCGCGAGCAGTACTTC
V: TRBV4-1
D: .
size: .
J: TRBJ2-7

CDR3: CASSRYLPGTESSYEQYF
DNA: TGTGCCAGCAGTCGCTACCTCCCCGGGACCGAAAGCTCCTACGAGCAGTACTTC
V: TRBV27
D: .
size: .
J: TRBJ2-7

CDR3: CASSPTGGNYGYTF
DNA: TGTGCCAGCAGTCCCACAGGGGGTAACTATGGCTACACCTTC
V: TRBV28
D: TRBD1
size: .
J: TRBJ1-2

CDR3: CASSINGGRTEAFF
DNA: TGTGCCAGTAGTATAAACGGAGGGAGGACTGAAGCTTTCTTT
V: TRBV19
D: .
size: .
J: TRBJ1-1